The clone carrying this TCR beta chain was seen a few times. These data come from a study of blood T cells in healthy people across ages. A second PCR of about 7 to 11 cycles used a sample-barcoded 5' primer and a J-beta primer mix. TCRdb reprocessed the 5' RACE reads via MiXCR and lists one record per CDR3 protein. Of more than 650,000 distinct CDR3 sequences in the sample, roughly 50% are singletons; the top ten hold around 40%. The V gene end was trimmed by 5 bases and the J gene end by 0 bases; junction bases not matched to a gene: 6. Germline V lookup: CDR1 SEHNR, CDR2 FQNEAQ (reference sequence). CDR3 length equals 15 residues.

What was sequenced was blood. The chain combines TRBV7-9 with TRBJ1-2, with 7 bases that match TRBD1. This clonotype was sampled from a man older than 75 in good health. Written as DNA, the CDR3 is TGTGCCAGCAGCCGGACAGGCGAAGCTAACTATGGCTACACCTTC. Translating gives CASSRTGEANYGYTF.